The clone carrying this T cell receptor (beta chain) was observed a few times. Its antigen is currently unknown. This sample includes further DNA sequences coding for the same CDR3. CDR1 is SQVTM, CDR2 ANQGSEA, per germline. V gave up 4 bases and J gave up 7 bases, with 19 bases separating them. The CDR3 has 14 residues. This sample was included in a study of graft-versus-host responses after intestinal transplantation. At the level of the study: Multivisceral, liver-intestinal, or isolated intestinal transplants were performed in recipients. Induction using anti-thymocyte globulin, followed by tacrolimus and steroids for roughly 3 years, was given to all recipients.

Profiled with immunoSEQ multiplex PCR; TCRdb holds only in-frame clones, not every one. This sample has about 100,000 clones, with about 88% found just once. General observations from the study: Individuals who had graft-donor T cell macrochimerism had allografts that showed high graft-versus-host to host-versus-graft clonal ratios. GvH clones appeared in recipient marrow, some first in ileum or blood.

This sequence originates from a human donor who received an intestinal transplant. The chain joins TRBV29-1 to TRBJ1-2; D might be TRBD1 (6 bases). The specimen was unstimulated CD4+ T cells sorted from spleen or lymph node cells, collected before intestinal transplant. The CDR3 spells CSVGGGGGGRGYTF. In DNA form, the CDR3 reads TGCAGCGTTGGGGGCGGAGGAGGGGGACGTGGCTACACCTTC.